This T cell receptor beta chain was identified during a study of neurological immune-mediated disorders. Study findings and constraints: Subjects shared no identical expanded-clone CDR3 amino acid sequences, suggesting private TCR-beta repertoires in all groups.

This clonotype showed up many times. The target antigen is unknown. Unsorted libraries were prepared from 2 million PBMCs held at -80 C. The germline V and J ends were trimmed by 5 bases and 6 bases, with 19 bases remaining between them. The CDR3 is made up of 15 amino acids. CDR1 DFQATT and CDR2 SNEGSKA come from the germline V gene (reference sequence). cDNA synthesis was performed by 5'RACE with 10-nucleotide random UMIs. TCRdb processed the 5' RACE reads anew with MiXCR; each CDR3 protein has one entry. The sample lists about 55,000 distinct CDR3 sequences; around 4% were seen once. The sample comprised PBMCs. The chain is built from TRBV20-1 and TRBJ2-2; D is tentatively TRBD1 or TRBD2 (5 bases each). The receptor's source is a man aged 25 to 40 with multiple sclerosis. DNA for the CDR3: TGCAGTGCTCAAGACGGGGCAAAGGGGCCCGGGGAGCTGTTTTTT. It codes for CSAQDGAKGPGELFF.